Each of the 28 T cell receptor beta chains below was sequenced from the same sample in a study of cytomegalovirus exposure and HLA in healthy donors. Amplification used 60 Vbeta primers and 13 Jbeta primers. The table came from immunoSEQ multiplex PCR; TCRdb's copy has only in-frame clones and leaves some out. Of approximately 150,000 clones in the sample, just over 70% were seen once. Input material: PBMCs. Source of these receptors: a human donor in good health.

The V and J genes are TRBV2 and TRBJ2-1, with 8 bases aligning to TRBD2. Germline V lookup: CDR1 SNHLY, CDR2 FYNNEI. This CDR3 is built from 14 residues. V trimming: 11 bases; J trimming: 10 bases; junction bases outside the gene matches: 16. The CDR3 region has the DNA TGTGCCGTACACGCCCTATTTCTAGCGGGCGAGCAGTTCTTC. This codes for CAVHALFLAGEQFF.

The J gene is TRBJ2-1, the V gene TRBV27, with TRBD2 matching 12 bases. Germline CDR1 MNHEY, CDR2 SMNVEV (reference sequence). The J segment lost 3 bases and the V segment lost 3 bases, leaving 12 bases of the junction unmatched. The CDR3 runs to 19 residues. The CDR3 here is CASSFPTMASGGDYNEQFF. CDR3 nucleotide sequence: TGTGCCAGCAGTTTCCCAACCATGGCTAGCGGGGGGGACTACAATGAGCAGTTCTTC.

V gene TRBV5-1 combines with J gene TRBJ1-1, with D perhaps TRBD1 (6 bases). This CDR3 is built from 16 residues. Between the trimmed V and J ends, which lost 2 bases and 3 bases, there was a span of 17 bases. CDR1 SGHRS and CDR2 YFSETQ come from the germline V gene. The CDR3 DNA sequence: TGCGCCAGCAGCTTAGGGGGGGGCTACATCTACACTGAAGCTTTCTTT. This encodes CASSLGGGYIYTEAFF.

The chain has TRBV11-3 and TRBJ2-1, with D perhaps matching TRBD2 (7 bases). The ends were cut back, 0 bases at V and 2 bases at J, with 20 bases in the middle. Germline CDR1 and CDR2: SGHNT and YENEEA. The CDR3 length is 19 residues. The CDR3 DNA is TGTGCCAGCAGCTTAGAAGGGAGGGGTGTTGGACAGCCCTACAATGAGCAGTTCTTC. Translating it yields CASSLEGRGVGQPYNEQFF.

The V and J genes are TRBV4-3 and TRBJ2-5; 8 bases line up with TRBD1. The J call may be in error: the DNA end matches TRBJ2-7 better. Germline V gives CDR1 LGHNA, CDR2 YSLEER. This CDR3 has 15 residues. The CDR3 coding sequence is TGCGCCAGCAGCCACTCACACGGGACAGGCTACGAGCAGTACTTC. Its translation is CASSHSHGTGYEQYF.

The J gene is TRBJ2-3, the V gene TRBV30; maybe TRBD2 (6 bases). The CDR3 is 14 amino acids. The germline V gene encodes CDR1 GTSNPN and CDR2 SVGIG (reference sequence). Trimming removed 3 bases at V and 5 bases at J, with 15 bases between. The CDR3 reads CAWSGAGSGDTQYF. The CDR3 DNA sequence: TGTGCCTGGAGCGGGGCGGGGAGTGGAGATACGCAGTATTTT.

This sequence joins TRBV7-2 and TRBJ2-7; 9 nucleotides match TRBD2. V shed 5 bases, J shed 0 bases, and the junction held 14 bases outside the gene matches. The CDR3 covers 18 residues. Germline CDR1 and CDR2: SGHTA and FQGNSA. CDR3 nucleotide sequence: TGTGCCAGCAGCGAGGGGTCTAGCGGGGTATCAAGCTCCTACGAGCAGTACTTC. Translating gives CASSEGSSGVSSSYEQYF.

This clone occurred a few times. The chain combines TRBV18 with TRBJ2-2; D is possibly TRBD1 (6 bases). The CDR3 spans 16 residues. V was shortened by 0 bases and J by 1 base, with 9 bases between the two germline ends. Germline-derived CDR1 and CDR2 are KGHSH and LQKENI. CDR3 in amino acids: CASSPPGTRNTGELFF. The CDR3, as DNA: TGTGCCAGCTCACCACCGGGGACACGGAACACCGGGGAGCTGTTTTTT.

This clone was seen just once. This chain joins TRBV4-2 and TRBJ1-1; possible D gene TRBD1, 6 bases. Deletions cut 6 bases from V and 0 bases from J, with 14 bases between. The CDR3 runs 15 residues. The germline V gene encodes CDR1 LGHNA and CDR2 YNFKEQ. For the CDR3, the DNA is TGTGCCAGCAGTCGGGGGGCCGGAGTGAACACTGAAGCTTTCTTT. The encoded protein is CASSRGAGVNTEAFF.

V usage is TRBV27 and J usage is TRBJ1-2; 8 nucleotides align to TRBD1. V lost 7 bases, J lost 4 bases, and 5 bases stayed unmatched. Germline CDR1 reads MNHEY; CDR2 reads SMNVEV (reference sequence). The CDR3 is made up of 13 amino acids. This CDR3 reads CASKSDRAYGYTF. In nucleotides, the CDR3 is TGTGCCAGCAAATCGGACAGGGCCTATGGCTACACCTTC.

The chain is built from TRBV5-6 and TRBJ1-6; D is unclear. The germline V gene encodes CDR1 SGHDT and CDR2 YYEEEE. Trimming removed 4 bases from V and 7 bases from J, with 15 bases in between. The length of the CDR3 is 15 residues. Here the CDR3 reads CASSHSGASNSPLHF. DNA of the CDR3: TGTGCCAGCAGCCATTCGGGAGCCTCCAATTCACCCCTCCACTTT.

The V call is TRBV6-6, the J call TRBJ1-5; the match to TRBD1 covers 7 bases. The CDR3 has 14 amino acids. Trimming removed 6 bases from V and 11 bases from J; junction bases left unmatched: 13. Germline values: CDR1 MNHNY, CDR2 SVGAGI (reference sequence). CDR3 amino acids: CASSLDRAAGSQHF. The CDR3 nucleotides are TGTGCCAGCAGCCTCGACAGGGCAGCAGGGTCCCAGCATTTT.

The chain links TRBV6-5 to TRBJ1-2; 7 bases align to TRBD1. J gave up 0 bases and V 0 bases, and 4 bases lay outside the gene matches. The CDR3 extends over 16 amino acids. The V gene's germline CDR1 is MNHEY and CDR2 SVGAGI. The CDR3 spells CASSYSGTESNYGYTF. The CDR3 nucleotides are TGTGCCAGCAGTTACTCCGGGACAGAATCTAACTATGGCTACACCTTC.

Regarding this clone: Relative to the germline gene, one junction end is altered; a read error may explain this. This sequence joins TRBV6-5 and TRBJ2-5; 8 bases line up with TRBD1. The CDR3 has 14 residues. Germline V gene lookup returns CDR1 MNHEY and CDR2 SVGAGI. The CDR3 nucleotides read TGTGCCAGCAGGCGATGGGACAGGCAAGAGGCCCAGTACTTC. Protein product: CASRRWDRQEAQYF.

The chain employs TRBV9 and TRBJ2-3, with 7 positions matching TRBD1. The length of the CDR3 is 15 residues. Looked up from germline, CDR1 is SGDLS and CDR2 is YYNGEE. The ends lost 5 bases at V and 5 bases at J; junction bases unmatched: 11. The CDR3 here is CASRKGGAEGDTQYF. In nucleotides, the CDR3 is TGTGCCAGCAGAAAAGGGGGCGCCGAGGGAGATACGCAGTATTTT.

There are a few counts of this clone. The V call is TRBV7-2, the J call TRBJ2-3, with TRBD2 matching 12 bases. Germline CDR1 SGHTA, CDR2 FQGNSA. The ends lost 6 bases at V and 4 bases at J; junction bases unmatched: 5. The CDR3 spans 15 residues. The CDR3 DNA reads as TGTGCCAGCAGACCTAGCGGGGGGGCCCCAGATACGCAGTATTTT. It specifies CASRPSGGAPDTQYF.

The V gene is TRBV19, the J gene TRBJ1-2; D is unclear. Trimming took 5 bases from V and 0 from J, leaving 13 bases between them. Germline V gives CDR1 LNHDA, CDR2 SQIVND (reference sequence). This CDR3 has 15 residues. CDR3 sequence reads: CASSFNSGTNYGYTF. The CDR3 coding sequence is TGTGCCAGTAGTTTCAACAGCGGGACTAACTATGGCTACACCTTC.

The chain combines TRBV7-3 with TRBJ2-3; possible D gene TRBD2, 5 bases. This CDR3 comprises 13 residues. Per the germline V gene, CDR1 is SGHTA and CDR2 is FQGTGA. Deletions cut 5 bases from V and 1 base from J, with 7 bases between. This chain's CDR3 is CASSLLGTDTQYF. CDR3 nucleotide sequence: TGTGCCAGCAGCCTACTAGGCACAGATACGCAGTATTTT.

The chain has TRBV12-5 and TRBJ2-5; 7 nucleotides line up with TRBD2. Trimming at V came to 3 bases and at J to 5 bases, leaving 9 bases not matched to a gene. Per the germline V gene, CDR1 is LGHNT and CDR2 is FRNRAP. This CDR3 contains 15 residues. In nucleotides, the CDR3 is TGTGCTAGTGGTTTCTCAGGTGGGGGGGGTGAGACCCAGTACTTC. Translating gives CASGFSGGGGETQYF.

This clone appeared once. The chain uses TRBV19 and TRBJ1-5; D perhaps matches TRBD1 (5 bases). The CDR3 consists of 18 residues. The germline CDR1 and CDR2 sequences are LNHDA and SQIVND (reference sequence). Trimming cost V 3 bases and J 0 bases, with 18 bases left between them. The CDR3, as DNA: TGTGCCAGTAGTATTTTAGTTGCAGGGCGCTATAGCAATCAGCCCCAGCATTTT. Translating it yields CASSILVAGRYSNQPQHF. The full variable domain, in which reference TRBV19 and TRBJ1-5 provide the parts outside the CDR3, is DGGITQSPKYLFRKEGQNVTLSCEQNLNHDAMYWYRQDPGQGLRLIYYSQIVNDFQKGDIAEGYSVSREKKESFPLTVTSAQKNPTAFYLCASSILVAGRYSNQPQHFGDGTRLSIL.

V usage is TRBV6-1 and J usage is TRBJ1-5; 7 bases map to TRBD1. Germline CDR1 MNHNS, CDR2 SASEGT. The junction had 8 bases not matched to a gene; V was cut back by 0 bases and J by 6 bases. The CDR3 is made up of 16 amino acids. Here the CDR3 DNA reads TGTGCCAGCAGTGAAGCGGACAGGAGGGCGAGTCAGCCCCAGCATTTT. Its protein product is CASSEADRRASQPQHF.

This chain uses TRBV20-1 with TRBJ2-7; D not resolved. This CDR3 comprises 11 residues. Germline V gene data show CDR1 as DFQATT and CDR2 as SNEGSKA (reference sequence). The V end lost 1 base, the J end lost 3 bases, and 4 bases lay between the germline ends. The CDR3: CSARAGYEQYF. CDR3 DNA: TGCAGTGCTAGAGCCGGCTACGAGCAGTACTTC.

V is TRBV9 and J is TRBJ2-5; a possible D gene is TRBD2 (7 bases). Germline CDR1 and CDR2: SGDLS and YYNGEE. V lost 0 bases to trimming and J lost 5 bases, with 14 bases between them. There are 15 residues in the CDR3. Here the CDR3 DNA reads TGTGCCAGCAGCGTAGAGGGGGGGATCGGGGAGACCCAGTACTTC. Protein sequence: CASSVEGGIGETQYF.

The rearrangement links TRBV11-2 to TRBJ2-7; no reliable D call. CDR3 length: 14 amino acids. Deletions cut 2 bases from V and 2 bases from J, with 10 bases between. Germline V gives CDR1 SGHAT, CDR2 FQNNGV. CDR3 nucleotides: TGTGCCAGCAGCTTACTCACAGCCGCCTACGAGCAGTACTTC. As protein: CASSLLTAAYEQYF.

This clone was counted only a few times. The chain combines TRBV19 with TRBJ1-2; 7 bases are a match to TRBD1. The CDR3 loop spans 15 amino acids. Germline-derived CDR1 and CDR2 are LNHDA and SQIVND (reference sequence). The V segment lost 8 bases and the J segment 0 bases; nucleotides outside the gene matches: 9. CDR3 amino acids: CASCPDRASNYGYTF. In nucleotides, the CDR3 is TGTGCCAGTTGTCCCGACAGGGCTTCTAACTATGGCTACACCTTC.

The chain couples TRBV2 to TRBJ2-1; 10 bases are a match to TRBD2. The trim removed 1 base at V and 9 bases at J, leaving 9 bases unmatched. Per the germline V gene, CDR1 is SNHLY and CDR2 is FYNNEI. The CDR3 is made up of 16 amino acids. The CDR3 is CASSEDASGGVGEQFF. Written as DNA, the CDR3 is TGTGCCAGCAGTGAAGATGCCAGCGGGGGGGTGGGTGAGCAGTTCTTC.

This chain joins TRBV4-1 and TRBJ1-2; 9 nucleotides line up with TRBD1. The CDR3 extends over 16 amino acids. Germline V gene lookup returns CDR1 MGHRA and CDR2 YSYEKL. The junction had 8 bases not matched to a gene; V was cut back by 4 bases and J by 2 bases. CDR3 sequence (DNA): TGCGCCAGCAGCCTAGGGACAGGGTGGACCAACTATGGCTACACCTTC. Its translation: CASSLGTGWTNYGYTF.

The chain is built from TRBV6-6 and TRBJ2-5; D uncertain. Trimming took off 5 bases at V and 0 bases at J, with 10 bases between the two ends. This CDR3 comprises 14 residues. The germline V gene encodes CDR1 MNHNY and CDR2 SVGAGI (reference sequence). The CDR3 DNA reads TGTGCCAGCAGTCCGCCTCTAAACCAAGAGACCCAGTACTTC. Translating it yields CASSPPLNQETQYF.